This T cell receptor (beta chain) was documented in a study of shared clonotypes between healthy human individuals. General observations from the study: Limited genetic and exposure-history diversity came from having few donors. Blood was the only sampled material, and tissue repertoires likely differ.

None of the donors, who were healthy HIV-negative adults, had recently had acute infections or vaccinations. CDR1 and CDR2 from the germline V gene are MDHEN and SYDVKM. The CDR3 has 14 residues. V lost 6 bases and J lost 3; bases outside the gene matches: 4. Genomic DNA of every subset was divided equally among multiple immunoSEQ plates. The assay was immunoSEQ multiplex PCR, and TCRdb's table has in-frame clones only and misses some. The table includes 450,000 to 500,000 clones, roughly 85% detected once. Comment on this clone: Antigen specificity is unknown.

This rearrangement joins TRBV28 to TRBJ1-3, with 8 bases aligning to TRBD1. The sequenced sample consisted of PBMCs. This TCR derives from a middle-aged woman in good health. Some clones in this sample may be carry-over from other donors' samples. The CDR3 coding sequence is TGTGCCAGCAGCAGGGGGCCGCTTGGAAACACCATATATTTT. It translates to CASSRGPLGNTIYF.